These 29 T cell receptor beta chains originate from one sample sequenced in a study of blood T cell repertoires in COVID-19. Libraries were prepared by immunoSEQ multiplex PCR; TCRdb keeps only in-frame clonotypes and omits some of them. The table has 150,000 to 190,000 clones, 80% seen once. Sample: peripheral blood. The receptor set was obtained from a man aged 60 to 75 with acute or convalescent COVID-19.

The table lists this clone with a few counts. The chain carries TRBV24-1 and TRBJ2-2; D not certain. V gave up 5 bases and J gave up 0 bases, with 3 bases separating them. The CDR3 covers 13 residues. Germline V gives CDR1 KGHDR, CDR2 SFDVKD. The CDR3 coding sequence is TGTGCCACCAGTGCAGCGAACACCGGGGAGCTGTTTTTT. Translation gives CATSAANTGELFF.

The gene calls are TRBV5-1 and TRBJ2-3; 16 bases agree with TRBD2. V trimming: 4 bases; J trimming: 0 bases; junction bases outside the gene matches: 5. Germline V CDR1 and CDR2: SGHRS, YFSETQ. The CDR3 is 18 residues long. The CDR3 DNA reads TGCGCCAGCAGCCCTGGGACTAGCGGGGGGGATAGCACAGATACGCAGTATTTT. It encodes CASSPGTSGGDSTDTQYF.

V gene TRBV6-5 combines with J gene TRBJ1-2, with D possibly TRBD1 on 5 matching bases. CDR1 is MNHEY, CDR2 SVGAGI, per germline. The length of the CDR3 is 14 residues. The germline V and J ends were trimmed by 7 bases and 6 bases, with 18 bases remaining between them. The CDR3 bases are TGTGCCAGCATTGGCCGACCAGGGCGAAATGGCTACACCTTC. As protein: CASIGRPGRNGYTF.

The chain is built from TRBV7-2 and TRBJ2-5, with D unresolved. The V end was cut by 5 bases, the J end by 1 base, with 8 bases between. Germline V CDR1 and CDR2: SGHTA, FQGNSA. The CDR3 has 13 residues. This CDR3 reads CASSRSPQETQYF. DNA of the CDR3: TGTGCCAGCAGCCGGAGCCCCCAAGAGACCCAGTACTTC. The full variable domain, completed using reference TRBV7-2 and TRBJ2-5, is GAGVSQSPSNKVTEKGKDVELRCDPISGHTALYWYRQSLGQGLEFLIYFQGNSAPDKSGLPSDRFSAERTGGSVSTLTIQRTQQEDSAVYLCASSRSPQETQYFGPGTRLLVL.

CDR3 sequence (DNA): TGCAGTGCTAGTGGGACAGAGAAATCCTACGAGCAGTACTTC. Protein sequence: CSASGTEKSYEQYF. The V call is TRBV20-1, the J call TRBJ2-7, with 7 bases that match TRBD1. Germline loops: CDR1 DFQATT, CDR2 SNEGSKA (reference sequence). This CDR3 is built from 14 residues. The junction had 6 bases not matched to a gene; V was cut back by 3 bases and J by 1 base.

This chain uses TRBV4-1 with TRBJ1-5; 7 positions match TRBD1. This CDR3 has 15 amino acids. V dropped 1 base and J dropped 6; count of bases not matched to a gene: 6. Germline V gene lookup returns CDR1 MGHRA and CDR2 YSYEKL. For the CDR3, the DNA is TGCGCCAGCAGCCAAGGACAGGGTTTCGGTCAGCCCCAGCATTTT. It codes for CASSQGQGFGQPQHF.

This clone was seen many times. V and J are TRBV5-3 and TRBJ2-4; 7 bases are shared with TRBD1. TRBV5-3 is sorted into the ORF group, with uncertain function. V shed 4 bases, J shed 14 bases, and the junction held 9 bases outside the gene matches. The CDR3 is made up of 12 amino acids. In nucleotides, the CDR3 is TGTGCCAGAAGCACGGGACAGATATTAGAGTACTTC. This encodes CARSTGQILEYF.

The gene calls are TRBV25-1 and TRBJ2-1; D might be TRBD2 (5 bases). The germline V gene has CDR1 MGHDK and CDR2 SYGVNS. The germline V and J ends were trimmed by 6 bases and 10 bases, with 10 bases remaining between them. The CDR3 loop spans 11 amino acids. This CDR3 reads CASSGGGEQFF. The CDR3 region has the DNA TGTGCCAGCAGCGGAGGTGGGGAGCAGTTCTTC.

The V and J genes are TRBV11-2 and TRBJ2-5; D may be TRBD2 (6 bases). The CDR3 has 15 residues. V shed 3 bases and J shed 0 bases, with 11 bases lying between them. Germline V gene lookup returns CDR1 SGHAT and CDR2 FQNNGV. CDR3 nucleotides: TGTGCCAGCAGCTTCAGCGGGTCCTACCAAGAGACCCAGTACTTC. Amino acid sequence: CASSFSGSYQETQYF.

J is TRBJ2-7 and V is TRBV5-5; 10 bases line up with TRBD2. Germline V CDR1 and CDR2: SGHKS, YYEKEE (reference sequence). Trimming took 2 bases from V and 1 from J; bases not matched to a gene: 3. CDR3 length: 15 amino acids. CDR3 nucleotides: TGTGCCAGCAGCTTACTAGCGGGAAGGTCCTACGAGCAGTACTTC. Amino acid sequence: CASSLLAGRSYEQYF.

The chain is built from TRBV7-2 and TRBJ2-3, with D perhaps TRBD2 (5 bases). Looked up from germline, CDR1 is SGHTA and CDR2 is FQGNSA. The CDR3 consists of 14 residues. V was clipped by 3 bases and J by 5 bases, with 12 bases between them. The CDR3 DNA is TGTGCCAGCAGCTTTCTTCCCGGAGGAGATACGCAGTATTTT. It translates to CASSFLPGGDTQYF.

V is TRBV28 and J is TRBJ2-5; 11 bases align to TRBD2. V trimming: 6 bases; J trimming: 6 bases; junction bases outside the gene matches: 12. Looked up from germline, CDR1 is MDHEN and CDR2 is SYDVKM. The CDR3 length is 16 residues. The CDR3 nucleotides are TGTGCCAGCAGACGAACTCCGACTAGCGGGATTCAGACCCAGTACTTC. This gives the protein CASRRTPTSGIQTQYF.

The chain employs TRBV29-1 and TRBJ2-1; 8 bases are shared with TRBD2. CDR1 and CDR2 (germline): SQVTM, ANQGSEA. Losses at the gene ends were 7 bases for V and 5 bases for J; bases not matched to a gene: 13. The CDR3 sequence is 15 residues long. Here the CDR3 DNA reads TGCAGCGGGGGAGGGCAGGCGGGAGGCAACAATGAGCAGTTCTTC. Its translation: CSGGGQAGGNNEQFF.

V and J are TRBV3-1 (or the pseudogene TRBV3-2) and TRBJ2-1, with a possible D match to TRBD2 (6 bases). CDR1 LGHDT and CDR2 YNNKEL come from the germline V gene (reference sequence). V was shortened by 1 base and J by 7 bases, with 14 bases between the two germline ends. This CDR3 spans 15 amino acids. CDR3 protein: CASSQARGGGNEQFF. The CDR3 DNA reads TGTGCCAGCAGCCAAGCCCGGGGAGGAGGGAATGAGCAGTTCTTC.

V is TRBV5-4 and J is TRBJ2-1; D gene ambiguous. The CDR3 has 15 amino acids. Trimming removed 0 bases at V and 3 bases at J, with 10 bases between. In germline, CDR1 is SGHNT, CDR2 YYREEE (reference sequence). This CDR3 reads CASSLETTGYNEQFF. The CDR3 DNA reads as TGTGCCAGCAGCTTGGAAACCACTGGCTACAATGAGCAGTTCTTC.

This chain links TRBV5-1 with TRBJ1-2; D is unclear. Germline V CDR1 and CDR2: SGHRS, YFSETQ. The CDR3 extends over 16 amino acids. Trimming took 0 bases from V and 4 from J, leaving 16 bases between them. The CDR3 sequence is CASSLEAGRPFYGYTF. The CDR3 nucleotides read TGCGCCAGCAGCTTGGAGGCAGGTCGACCCTTCTATGGCTACACCTTC.

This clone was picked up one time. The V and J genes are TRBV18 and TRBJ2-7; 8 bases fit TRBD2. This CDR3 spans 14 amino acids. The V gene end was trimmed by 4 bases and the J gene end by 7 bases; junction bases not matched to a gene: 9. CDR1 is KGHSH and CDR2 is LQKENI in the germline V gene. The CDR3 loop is CASSLREGGGEQYF. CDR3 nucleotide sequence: TGTGCCAGCTCACTCCGGGAGGGCGGGGGAGAGCAGTACTTC.

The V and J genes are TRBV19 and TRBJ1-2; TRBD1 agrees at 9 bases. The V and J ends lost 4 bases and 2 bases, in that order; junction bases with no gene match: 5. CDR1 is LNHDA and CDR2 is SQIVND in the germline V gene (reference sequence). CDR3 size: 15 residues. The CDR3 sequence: CASSNRDRANYGYTF. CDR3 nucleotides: TGTGCCAGTAGTAATAGGGACAGGGCGAACTATGGCTACACCTTC.

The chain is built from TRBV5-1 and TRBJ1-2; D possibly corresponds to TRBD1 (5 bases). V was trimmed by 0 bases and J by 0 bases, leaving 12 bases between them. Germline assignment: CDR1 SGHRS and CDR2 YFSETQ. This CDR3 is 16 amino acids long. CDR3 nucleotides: TGCGCCAGCAGCTTGGCGAGCGGGGCAGCTAACTATGGCTACACCTTC. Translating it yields CASSLASGAANYGYTF.

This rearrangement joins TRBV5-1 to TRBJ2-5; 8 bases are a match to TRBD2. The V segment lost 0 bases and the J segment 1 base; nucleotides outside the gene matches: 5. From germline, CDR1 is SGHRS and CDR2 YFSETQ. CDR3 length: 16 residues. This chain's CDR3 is CASSLELAVPQETQYF. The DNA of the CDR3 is TGCGCCAGCAGCTTGGAACTAGCGGTCCCCCAAGAGACCCAGTACTTC. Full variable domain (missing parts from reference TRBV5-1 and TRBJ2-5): KAGVTQTPRYLIKTRGQQVTLSCSPISGHRSVSWYQQTPGQGLQFLFEYFSETQRNKGNFPGRFSGRQFSNSRSEMNVSTLELGDSALYLCASSLELAVPQETQYFGPGTRLLVL.

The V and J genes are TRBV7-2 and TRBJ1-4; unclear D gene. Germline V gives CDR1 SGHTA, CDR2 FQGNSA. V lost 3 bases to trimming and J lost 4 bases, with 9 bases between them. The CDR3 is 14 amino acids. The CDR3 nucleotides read TGTGCCAGCAGCTTCCAGGTCCTTAATGAAAAACTGTTTTTT. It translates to CASSFQVLNEKLFF.

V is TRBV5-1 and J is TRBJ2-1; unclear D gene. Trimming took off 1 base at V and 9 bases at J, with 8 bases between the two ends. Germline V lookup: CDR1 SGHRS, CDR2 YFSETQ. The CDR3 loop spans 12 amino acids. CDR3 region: CASSLFAAEQFF. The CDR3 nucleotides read TGCGCCAGCAGCTTGTTCGCGGCTGAGCAGTTCTTC.

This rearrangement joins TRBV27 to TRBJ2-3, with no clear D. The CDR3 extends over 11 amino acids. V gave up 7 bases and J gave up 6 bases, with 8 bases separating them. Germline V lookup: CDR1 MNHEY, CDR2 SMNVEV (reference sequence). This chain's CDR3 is CASTLFDTQYF. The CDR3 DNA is TGTGCCAGCACCCTTTTTGATACGCAGTATTTT.

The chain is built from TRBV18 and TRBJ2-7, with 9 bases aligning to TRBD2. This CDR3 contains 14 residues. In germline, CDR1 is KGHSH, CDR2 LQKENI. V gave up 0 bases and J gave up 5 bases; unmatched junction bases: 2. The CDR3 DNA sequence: TGTGCCAGCTCACCACCGTCTAGCGGGAACGAGCAGTACTTC. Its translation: CASSPPSSGNEQYF.

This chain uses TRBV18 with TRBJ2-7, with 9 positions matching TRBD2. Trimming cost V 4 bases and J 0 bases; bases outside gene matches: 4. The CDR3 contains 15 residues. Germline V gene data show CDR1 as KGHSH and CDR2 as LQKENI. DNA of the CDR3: TGTGCCAGCTCACGAAGCGGGGGGTCCTCCTACGAGCAGTACTTC. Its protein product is CASSRSGGSSYEQYF.

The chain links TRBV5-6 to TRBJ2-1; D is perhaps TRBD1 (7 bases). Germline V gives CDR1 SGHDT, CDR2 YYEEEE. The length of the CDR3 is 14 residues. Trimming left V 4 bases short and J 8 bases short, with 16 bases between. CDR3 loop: CASSGAGGQDEQFF. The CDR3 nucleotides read TGTGCCAGCAGCGGGGCAGGGGGGCAAGATGAGCAGTTCTTC.

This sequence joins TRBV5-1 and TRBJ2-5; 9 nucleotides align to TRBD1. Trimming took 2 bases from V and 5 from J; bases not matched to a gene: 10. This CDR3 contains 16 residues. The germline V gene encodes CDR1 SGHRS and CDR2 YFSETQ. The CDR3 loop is CASSLQGAQTSETQYF. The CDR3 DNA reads TGCGCCAGCAGCTTACAGGGGGCCCAAACGAGCGAGACCCAGTACTTC.

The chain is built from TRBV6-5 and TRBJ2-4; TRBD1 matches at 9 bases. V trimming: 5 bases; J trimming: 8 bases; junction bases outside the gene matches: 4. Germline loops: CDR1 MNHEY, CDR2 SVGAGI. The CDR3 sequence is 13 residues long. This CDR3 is CASSSRTGDIQYF. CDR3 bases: TGTGCCAGCAGTAGCAGGACAGGGGACATTCAGTACTTC.

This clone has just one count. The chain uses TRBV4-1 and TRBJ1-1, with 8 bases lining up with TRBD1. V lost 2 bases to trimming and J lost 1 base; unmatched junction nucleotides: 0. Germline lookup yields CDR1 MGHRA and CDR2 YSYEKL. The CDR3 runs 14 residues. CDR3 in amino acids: CASSQQGANTEAFF. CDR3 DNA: TGCGCCAGCAGCCAACAGGGGGCGAACACTGAAGCTTTCTTT.